The T cell receptor (delta chain) described here comes from a study of gamma-delta chains in newborns, infants, children. Overall study context: Microbial exposure reportedly drives polyclonal innate γδ T cell expansion after birth.

TCRdb re-processed the reads via CATT. There are about 4,100 delta-chain clones in the sample; around 0.6% occur only once, and approximately 17% lies in the top ten. This clone has only a few counts. This DNA's translation and the protein TCRdb lists, from a much larger clone, do not match at residue 17, likely due to a read error; the protein shown is translated from the DNA. The CDR3 covers 19 residues. Germline CDR1 reads GEAIGNYY; CDR2 reads EKD. This chain uses TRDV2 with TRDJ3; the match to TRDD3 covers 7 bases. The TCR sequence derives from a child who was a newborn, infant or young child, either healthy, febrile or measles-vaccinated (not recorded which). The sequencing input was blood. The CDR3 region is CACDTWGTDTSWDTRQTFF. As DNA, the CDR3 is TGTGCCTGTGACACCTGGGGGACCGATACCTCCTGGGACACCCGACAGACGTTTTTC.